This T cell receptor beta chain derives from a study of cytomegalovirus exposure and HLA in healthy donors (dated by TCRdb to 2016 to 2017). Context from the whole study: An earlier analysis of roughly 610 of the donors reported 276 Gb of sequence data and 117 million unique TCR beta sequences obtained from about 179 million T cells. Roughly 300 gigabases of sequencing data and 78 million or so unique TCR sequences were included in an early release covering over 600 HLA-typed donors. Among the roughly 370 genotyped donors, roughly 80% belonged to the genetic ancestry cluster associated with self-reported Caucasian donors. The study was designed to test whether signatures of past pathogen exposure could be identified by cataloging public T cell receptors. Using immunosequencing, the study profiled T cell repertoires from around 670 subjects and related those repertoires to cytomegalovirus serostatus. A separate validation cohort of about 110 different subjects was used in addition to the 666-subject first cohort. High-throughput TCR immunosequencing, statistical association of individual TCRs with disease status, and machine learning were combined to predict cytomegalovirus infection status. A later analysis re-examined previously published TCR beta repertoires from just over 650 donors and added high-resolution HLA genotyping to investigate patterns of TCR occurrence. In the later analysis, no new phenotypic data were used to find candidate immune exposures; instead, reliance was placed on TCR beta sequences and their occurrence across donors. An earlier analysis of 500 to 650 of the donors applied high-throughput TCR beta sequencing to assess whether each TCR beta V gene segment acted as functional or pseudogenic. Alongside the repertoire data, information on donor age, sex, ethnicity and CMV serostatus was compiled. In a later genetic analysis, genome-wide SNP genotypes for about three fifths of the roughly 670 donors were used, and that subset was treated as a discovery cohort. All discovery cohort repertoires had been generated on a single sequencing platform. HLA typing covered class I and class II loci at four-digit resolution. Typing coverage differed by locus: A, B, C, DRB1 and DQB1 were typed in roughly 620-630 donors, DQA1 in about 510, DPA1 in some 570, and DPB1 in approximately 450. About five DR-DQ haplotypes were treated as single units for association and clustering because of strong linkage in the cohort. Among roughly 400 genotyped donors of the cohort, an average of approximately 240,000 unique TCR beta nucleotide sequences was sequenced per donor, of which approximately 19% were non-productive. Here is what the overall study found, with its caveats: A later analysis found that HLA-associated TCR beta chains were more clonally expanded and had lower generation probabilities than equally common non-associated chains. In vitro tests confirmed that a few of the cytomegalovirus-associated TCR beta chains recognize cytomegalovirus antigens. A cluster of highly shared sequence variants was judged likely to represent a technical artifact of the sequencing pipeline. A further reported finding was that TCR beta sequences accurately predicted the HLA-A and HLA-B alleles for most subjects in the first cohort. Because the 87-base-pair reads could not distinguish some IMGT-functional V segments, including TRBV6-2 and TRBV6-3, those segments were excluded. In a later analysis, most CMV-associated TCR beta chains were found to appear HLA-restricted, with HLA associations seemingly driven largely by CMV exposure. Sequencing depth was assumed to be roughly uniform across donors in the presence/absence analyses, though that assumption may not hold. In a later analysis, several top co-occurrence clusters were reported to appear linked to parvovirus B19, influenza, CMV and Epstein-Barr virus. Most TCR sequences were seen in very few donors, while some public TCRs were found in many individuals. At a false discovery rate of 0.05, a later analysis linked under 20,000 TCR beta sequences to specific HLA alleles. When HLA alleles, especially DR and DQ, strongly co-occurred, attributing TCR associations to individual alleles was difficult. An association between a missense DCLRE1C variant and V-gene and J-gene trimming of TCR beta chains was found in a later genetic analysis and replicated in an independent cohort. The only immune exposure information available for the cohort was CMV serostatus. The study gave a list of about 170 TCR beta chains associated with cytomegalovirus. Broadly in line with IMGT annotations, most TCR beta V segments showed up in productive rearrangements about 87% or about 30% of the time in an earlier analysis of 587 of the donors. Because counts were too low, about 18 rarely observed V segments, including chromosome 9 orphons, were left out of the earlier analysis of some 600 of the donors. Because some donors lacked HLA typing at each locus, the association tests relied only on the typed subset. A later analysis found that TCR association rates varied across HLA loci, with DRB1 alleles showing the most associated TCRs and HLA-C alleles the fewest. Correlated functional status among segregating V segments might be attributable to linkage disequilibrium, but an unknown experimental factor could not be ruled out. In both the original and validation cohorts, the classifier was reported to diagnose cytomegalovirus status with high specificity and sensitivity. This cohort had only TCR beta chains sequenced, and the lack of alpha or paired-chain data limited which features could be detected. According to the authors, the approach could potentially be generalized to other disease states and immunological phenotypes. According to a later genetic analysis, donors in an Asian-associated ancestry cluster had fewer N-insertions in productive TCRs than the approximately 630-donor mean.

The cohort consisted of 666 healthy bone marrow donors. At the time of sampling, every cohort member was nominally healthy, though immune exposures that went unrecorded were likely present. The donor tested CMV seropositive and was one of the 289 seropositive cohort members. A peripheral blood sample was provided by each donor, and peripheral blood mononuclear cells were used for TCR beta sequencing. Genomic DNA was extracted from the blood cell samples with the Qiagen DNeasy Blood Extraction Kit. CDR1 and CDR2 are read off the germline V gene (reference sequence) as MNHNY and SVGAGI. V is clipped by 4 bases and J by 7 bases, and the sequence between their germline boundaries is 22 bases long. Including the terminal cysteine and phenylalanine, the CDR3 comprises 16 residues. Just CDR3 DNA is preserved here, 48 bases in frame from base 1. Library creation used the immunoSEQ multiplex PCR assay. A mixture of 60 forward primers for TCR Vbeta segments and 13 reverse primers for TCR Jbeta segments was used in the multiplex PCR. The CDR3 region of rearranged TCR beta genes was amplified from genomic DNA with a multiplex PCR assay. The amplified TCR beta libraries were sequenced on the Illumina HiSeq System as 87-base-pair reads. The study's processing was this. A later analysis counted about 80 million unique TCR beta chains across the 500 to 850 repertoires, and approximately 11 million of these chains were shared by at least two donors. A nearest-neighbor algorithm error-corrected the raw reads and collapsed the reads into unique sequences, merging closely related sequences to remove PCR and sequencing errors. CDR3 sequences were aligned to IMGT reference sequences to assign V, D and J gene segments. For a sequence to be retained, a match of at least six nucleotides was required to both a V gene segment and a J gene segment. A rearrangement counted as productive if the CDR3 had no stop codons and remained in frame with V and J, and every other rearrangement counted as non-productive. Following IMGT convention, CDR3 was defined as the stretch from the second conserved V-encoded cysteine up to the conserved J-encoded phenylalanine. Sequences without an unambiguous match to a single V gene segment were excluded from the earlier analysis of 450 to 650 of the donors. In an earlier analysis of roughly 500 of the donors, V segments were called functional above 56.7% productive rearrangements and were called segregating when the between-donor standard deviation exceeded 5%. A statistical classification framework was built to diagnose cytomegalovirus status from the catalog of TCR beta chain sequences. In a later analysis, TCR nucleotide sequences were compared against IMGT/GENE-DB human TR gene sequences so that V and J genes could be assigned. The TCRdist pipeline was used in a later analysis to assign CDR3 sequences and most-parsimonious VDJ recombination scenarios. In a later analysis, each TCR beta chain was defined by its CDR3 amino acid sequence together with its V-gene family, and reads without a unique V-gene family were excluded. A later analysis removed over 500 highly shared, low-generation-probability nucleotide sequences to deal with suspected cross-contamination and a sequencing artifact. For each public chain, a later analysis derived a clonal expansion index from normalized ranks of inferred template counts within each repertoire. In a later analysis, generation probabilities were computed using a VDJ recombination model fitted to out-of-frame rearrangements, and the results were checked against IGoR. Hypergeometric tests were used in a later analysis to score TCR-TCR, TCR-HLA and TCR-CMV co-occurrence, with a repertoire-size bias correction applied to the TCR pairs. False discovery rates were estimated in a later analysis by permuting HLA or CMV assignments 20 times. In a later analysis, co-occurring TCRs were grouped using DBSCAN, and TCRdist sequence similarity was added for clustering within HLA-allele-positive subsets. Co-occurrence clustering excluded repertoires with fewer than 30,000 or more than 120,000 public chains, plus five with anomalous nucleotide sharing. Entries here come from immuneACCESS through TCRdb and include only in-frame sequences with V and J called. Some clones fail to appear in such tables; in the studies checked, an unresolved V gene covers under half of the shortfall, and the cause of the remainder is unknown. That table is the source of V, J and clone size, and D and trimming were worked out from the DNA. The table for this sample lists 70,000 to 90,000 clones; around 83% of them were counted only once. Together, the top ten hold about 20% of the sample.

With respect to this clone: Its cognate antigen has yet to be identified. Within one base of it there is no much larger clone, and no base qualities were kept.

This receptor was obtained from a man between 65 and 79 years old in good health and CMV-seropositive. Rearrangement joined TRBV6-6 to TRBJ1-2; tentative D gene TRBD1, with 6 bases matching. The sequenced material came from PBMCs. This receptor carries the CDR3 CASSSSTGSDFGGYTF. The DNA sequence reads TGTGCCAGCAGTTCGTCGACAGGCTCCGATTTTGGTGGCTACACCTTC.